The 4 T cell receptor beta chains reported below all come from one sample, sequenced in a study of CD8 T cells in Susac syndrome. RNA amounts of about 0.5 to 1 ug underwent reverse transcription with random hexamers. A single record per CDR3 protein comes from TCRdb applying MiXCR to the immunoSEQ multiplex PCR reads. The repertoire holds roughly 150,000 distinct CDR3 sequences, nearly 97% seen once, with roughly 0.16% in the top ten. The sequenced material came from CD8+ T cells from PBMCs. These receptor sequences come from a human donor with multiple sclerosis.

This chain links TRBV18 with TRBJ2-7; TRBD1 aligns across 7 bases. This CDR3 comprises 14 residues. The germline V gene has CDR1 KGHSH and CDR2 LQKENI. V was pared by 4 bases and J by 2 bases, with 5 bases of the junction left unmatched. The CDR3 nucleotides are TGTGCCAGCTCACACGGGACAGAACCCTACGAGCAGTACTTC. Translating gives CASSHGTEPYEQYF.

The V gene is TRBV9, the J gene TRBJ1-4; 8 nucleotides agree with TRBD1. The CDR3 covers 16 residues. Germline assignment: CDR1 SGDLS and CDR2 YYNGEE. Unmatched junction bases numbered 5, after V lost 0 bases and J lost 4 bases. The CDR3 nucleotides read TGTGCCAGCAGCGTAGAGGGGACAGGACTTAATGAAAAACTGTTTTTT. Translation gives CASSVEGTGLNEKLFF.

V gene TRBV5-4 combines with J gene TRBJ2-3; 9 positions match TRBD2. CDR3 size: 15 residues. J gave up 4 bases and V 2 bases, and 5 bases lay outside the gene matches. Germline V gene lookup returns CDR1 SGHNT and CDR2 YYREEE (reference sequence). The CDR3: CASSFPGLASDTQYF. The CDR3 DNA sequence: TGTGCCAGCAGCTTTCCGGGACTAGCATCAGATACGCAGTATTTT.

J is TRBJ2-6 and V is TRBV30; D gene unclear. CDR1 and CDR2 from the germline V gene are GTSNPN and SVGIG (reference sequence). Trimming left V 5 bases short and J 3 bases short, with 17 bases between. The CDR3 is 16 amino acids. This CDR3 reads CAWSRRGIDGANVLTF. The CDR3 nucleotides are TGTGCCTGGTCCCGGCGCGGTATAGATGGGGCCAACGTCCTGACTTTC.